Sequencing of this T cell receptor (beta chain) was carried out in a study of T cells in localized non-small cell lung cancer. Germline V CDR1 and CDR2: SGHNT, YENEEA. This CDR3 comprises 15 residues. V shed 1 base and J 9 bases; nucleotides not matched to a gene: 7. Assay used: immunoSEQ multiplex PCR; TCRdb lists only in-frame clones, some missing. The data contain 55,000 to 65,000 clones, roughly nine tenths of them singletons. The sequence was obtained from a man aged 40 to 70 with stage I lung adenocarcinoma. The rearrangement uses TRBV11-3 and TRBJ2-1; 9 positions agree with TRBD2. Sequenced material: peripheral blood, taken before any cancer treatment. The CDR3 loop is CASSLGTAGGSEQFF. In DNA form, the CDR3 reads TGTGCCAGCAGCTTAGGGACAGCGGGAGGATCTGAGCAGTTCTTC. The full variable domain, rest sourced from reference TRBV11-3 and TRBJ2-1, is EAGVVQSPRYKIIEKKQPVAFWCNPISGHNTLYWYLQNLGQGPELLIRYENEEAVDDSQLPKDRFSAERLKGVDSTLKIQPAELGDSAVYLCASSLGTAGGSEQFFGPGTRLTVL.